This T cell receptor (beta chain) comes out of a study of cytomegalovirus exposure and HLA in healthy donors. Study-wide findings and caveats: Another analysis was done later, and it associated more than 15,000 TCR beta sequences with HLA alleles at 0.05 false discovery rate. With DRB1 most and HLA-C fewest, TCR association rates differed between HLA loci in a later analysis.

The CDR3 length is 15 residues. CDR1 and CDR2 from the germline V gene are SGHRS and YFSETQ. Trimming cost V 7 bases and J 5 bases; bases outside gene matches: 14. Amplification used 60 Vbeta primers and 13 Jbeta primers. TCRdb's table, derived via immunoSEQ multiplex PCR, lists solely in-frame clones and lacks some. The sample table sets out roughly 120,000 clones. As regards this clone: The antigen is not known.

The rearrangement uses TRBV5-1 and TRBJ2-7, with 8 nucleotides matching TRBD1. The sequenced sample was PBMCs. This TCR was sampled from a man younger than 45 in good health and CMV-seronegative. In DNA form, the CDR3 reads TGCGCCAGCGGGTTGTCGACAGGGGTTTTCAACGAGCAGTACTTC. Translating gives CASGLSTGVFNEQYF. Complete variable domain (other parts from reference TRBV5-1 and TRBJ2-7): KAGVTQTPRYLIKTRGQQVTLSCSPISGHRSVSWYQQTPGQGLQFLFEYFSETQRNKGNFPGRFSGRQFSNSRSEMNVSTLELGDSALYLCASGLSTGVFNEQYFGPGTRLTVT.